The present entry profiles one TCR beta chain with its context. A single record per CDR3 protein comes from TCRdb applying MiXCR to the reads. The sample includes approximately 500,000 distinct CDR3 sequences, about a quarter of them seen just once. The source of the sample is a study of T cell repertoires in cytomegalovirus infection. Study at large: Public TCR beta signatures marked donors with CMV infection and the matching HLA.

Germline V gene lookup returns CDR1 SQVTM and CDR2 ANQGSEA. The CDR3 is 14 amino acids. Between the trimmed V and J ends, which lost 7 bases and 0 bases, there was a span of 15 bases. This TCR was sampled from a human donor in good health (CMV status not recorded). Some clones in this sample may be carry-over from other donors' samples. This chain uses TRBV29-1 with TRBJ1-1; D is perhaps TRBD1 (5 bases). The sequencing sample was made of PBMCs. The CDR3 bases are TGCAGCGCAAGGGACGGTAACATGAACACTGAAGCTTTCTTT. Protein product: CSARDGNMNTEAFF.